The 24 T cell receptor beta chains given below trace back to one sample, sequenced in a study of CD8 T cells in ankylosing spondylitis. TCRdb re-called the 5' RACE reads with MiXCR, one entry per CDR3 protein. This table holds more than 250,000 distinct CDR3 sequences, approximately 10% found once. Sequencing was done on a sample of blood, either unsorted or a sorted T cell fraction (not recorded which). These receptors were obtained from a female donor with ankylosing spondylitis or in good health (not recorded which).

This clonotype has more than one count but fewer than ten. The V call is TRBV20-1, the J call TRBJ2-7; D possibly matches TRBD1 or TRBD2 (7 bases each). Trimming cost V 6 bases and J 4 bases, with 19 bases left between them. The CDR3 extends over 14 amino acids. CDR1 is DFQATT, CDR2 SNEGSKA, per germline (reference sequence). CDR3 residues: CSASSGGAGYEQYF. The CDR3, as DNA: TGCAGTGCCTCTTCAGGGGGAGCGGGGTACGAGCAGTACTTC.

The chain uses TRBV5-1 and TRBJ2-5; D ambiguous. Germline V gene lookup returns CDR1 SGHRS and CDR2 YFSETQ. This CDR3 is built from 11 residues. V lost 6 bases and J lost 1, with 4 bases in between. The CDR3, as DNA: TGCGCCAGCAAAATCCAAGAGACCCAGTACTTC. As protein: CASKIQETQYF.

This clonotype was detected many times. The V gene is TRBV5-6, the J gene TRBJ1-1; D call uncertain. CDR1 and CDR2 from the germline V gene are SGHDT and YYEEEE. V gave up 0 bases and J gave up 1 base, with 7 bases separating them. This CDR3 has 14 residues. The CDR3 reads CASSLDIKNTEAFF. In DNA form, the CDR3 reads TGTGCCAGCAGCTTGGACATTAAGAACACTGAAGCTTTCTTT.

This clonotype was counted at least ten times. V usage is TRBV5-1 and J usage is TRBJ2-2, with 7 nucleotides matching TRBD1. The germline V gene has CDR1 SGHRS and CDR2 YFSETQ. V lost 0 bases and J lost 3; bases outside the gene matches: 5. The length of the CDR3 is 16 residues. The CDR3 DNA reads as TGCGCCAGCAGCTTGGTAGGACAGGCATACACCGGGGAGCTGTTTTTT. Protein product: CASSLVGQAYTGELFF. The variable domain in full, completed from reference TRBV5-1 and TRBJ2-2, reads KAGVTQTPRYLIKTRGQQVTLSCSPISGHRSVSWYQQTPGQGLQFLFEYFSETQRNKGNFPGRFSGRQFSNSRSEMNVSTLELGDSALYLCASSLVGQAYTGELFFGEGSRLTVL.

This clonotype was counted many times. The CDR3 DNA reads as TGTGCCAGCAGGCTCGGCGTGAACATTCAGTACTTC. It codes for CASRLGVNIQYF. The rearrangement joins TRBV12-3 or TRBV12-4 to TRBJ2-4; no clear D. The CDR3 contains 12 residues. Trimming removed 6 bases from V and 7 bases from J, with 10 bases in between.

This clonotype occurred many times. V usage is TRBV5-1 and J usage is TRBJ2-2; 8 bases are a match to TRBD1. Trimming at V came to 4 bases and at J to 5 bases, leaving 10 bases not matched to a gene. Germline V gene sequence: CDR1 SGHRS, CDR2 YFSETQ. The CDR3 extends over 16 amino acids. The CDR3 DNA reads TGCGCCAGCAGCCCGACCTGGACAGGGAGAACCGGGGAGCTGTTTTTT. Amino acids: CASSPTWTGRTGELFF.

Comments on this clonotype: Given a much more abundant clone one base away, this may be a read error. The chain joins TRBV20-1 to TRBJ2-1; D possibly matches TRBD1 or TRBD2 (5 bases each). Per the germline V gene, CDR1 is DFQATT and CDR2 is SNEGSKA (reference sequence). This CDR3 region has 16 residues. Trimming cost V 4 bases and J 0 bases, with 16 bases left between them. CDR3 in DNA: TGCAGTGCTATCGTCGGGGCCCCGGGCTCCTACAATGAGCAGTTCTTC. Translation: CSAIVGAPGSYNEQFF.

This clonotype was recorded at least ten times. CDR3 protein: CASSSAAGNTIYF. CDR3 bases: TGTGCCAGCTCCTCGGCCGCTGGAAACACCATATATTTT. The chain combines TRBV18 with TRBJ1-3, with D hard to call. Germline CDR1 and CDR2: KGHSH and LQKENI. CDR3 length equals 13 residues. Trimming stripped 6 bases from V and 2 bases from J, with 8 bases between.

This clonotype was seen more than once but under ten times. The rearrangement uses TRBV29-1 and TRBJ2-5; TRBD1 matches 9 bases. The CDR3 has 13 residues. Trimming at V came to 8 bases and at J to 3 bases, leaving 7 bases not matched to a gene. Per germline, CDR1 SQVTM and CDR2 ANQGSEA. Here the CDR3 reads CSLSTGGEETQYF. The CDR3 DNA reads as TGCAGCCTTAGTACAGGGGGCGAAGAGACCCAGTACTTC.

This clonotype was detected ten times or more. The rearrangement links TRBV20-1 to TRBJ1-1; the match to TRBD1 covers 11 bases. Looked up from germline, CDR1 is DFQATT and CDR2 is SNEGSKA (reference sequence). The length of the CDR3 is 15 residues. V gave up 3 bases and J gave up 10 bases; unmatched junction bases: 13. The CDR3 coding sequence is TGCAGTGCTAGCCGTCCCGGGACAGGGGGAAGTGGAGCTTTCTTT. Protein: CSASRPGTGGSGAFF.

The chain recombines TRBV20-1 with TRBJ2-5, with a possible D match to TRBD1 (5 bases). CDR1 and CDR2 (germline): DFQATT, SNEGSKA (reference sequence). The V end was cut by 6 bases, the J end by 1 base, with 15 bases between. CDR3 length: 14 residues. CDR3 sequence: CSANTRVLQETQYF. The DNA for the CDR3 is TGCAGTGCCAACACCAGGGTACTCCAAGAGACCCAGTACTTC.

Worth noting for this clonotype: This may stem from a read error, because a much larger clone lies one nucleotide away. This chain connects TRBV12-3 or TRBV12-4 to TRBJ1-1; D unclear. The CDR3 is made up of 11 amino acids. V was shortened by 6 bases and J by 3 bases, with 5 bases between the two germline ends. CDR3 in amino acids: CASSSHTEAFF. The CDR3 DNA follows: TGTGCCAGCAGCTCCCACACTGAAGCTTTCTTT.

This clonotype was counted between two and nine times. The V call is TRBV29-1, the J call TRBJ2-3, with D possibly TRBD2 on 6 matching bases. Germline V gene sequence: CDR1 SQVTM, CDR2 ANQGSEA. Trimming took 7 bases from V and 2 from J, leaving 22 bases between them. This CDR3 contains 16 residues. The CDR3 nucleotides read TGCAGCGCCGATGGGACCCGGGAGAGGCCCACAGATACGCAGTATTTT. This codes for CSADGTRERPTDTQYF.

Many counts were recorded for this clonotype. V usage is TRBV12-3 or TRBV12-4 and J usage is TRBJ1-5; TRBD1 matches at 11 bases. The CDR3 length is 14 residues. V shed 4 bases and J 5 bases; nucleotides not matched to a gene: 1. CDR3 loop: CASSWTGGDQPQHF. The CDR3 DNA is TGTGCCAGCAGTTGGACAGGGGGCGATCAGCCCCAGCATTTT.

Ten or more counts support this clonotype. The gene calls are TRBV20-1 and TRBJ2-7, with D tentatively TRBD2 (5 bases). Germline V gene sequence: CDR1 DFQATT, CDR2 SNEGSKA (reference sequence). The CDR3 totals 13 residues. V lost 8 bases and J lost 0, with 14 bases in between. This chain's CDR3 is CSPASSHSYEQYF. The CDR3 nucleotides are TGCAGTCCAGCTAGCAGTCACTCCTACGAGCAGTACTTC.

The sample holds many counts of this clonotype. The chain is built from TRBV12-3 or TRBV12-4 and TRBJ1-5; D unresolved. The V end lost 5 bases, the J end lost 1 base, and 12 bases lay between the germline ends. The CDR3 contains 15 residues. CDR3: CASSHSRMSNQPQHF. The CDR3 DNA is TGTGCCAGCAGTCATAGCAGGATGAGCAATCAGCCCCAGCATTTT.

The chain joins TRBV5-1 to TRBJ1-6, with 7 bases that match TRBD1. The V gene end was trimmed by 4 bases and the J gene end by 6 bases; junction bases not matched to a gene: 4. CDR1 and CDR2 from the germline V gene are SGHRS and YFSETQ. The CDR3 covers 14 residues. The CDR3 DNA is TGCGCCAGCAGCGATGGGACAGCTAATTCACCCCTCCACTTT. Protein product: CASSDGTANSPLHF.

There are a few counts of this clonotype. CDR3 in DNA: TGTGCCAGCAGCTTAAACGCGATTTCAGGTCTGCAGTTCTTC. Its translation is CASSLNAISGLQFF. The V call is TRBV13, the J call TRBJ2-1; D gene unclear. Trimming pared 2 bases from V and 12 bases from J, leaving 17 bases between. The germline gives CDR1 PRHDT, CDR2 FYEKMQ (reference sequence). This CDR3 is built from 14 residues.

The rearrangement joins TRBV2 to TRBJ1-6; a possible D gene is TRBD1 (6 bases). Germline-derived CDR1 and CDR2 are SNHLY and FYNNEI. V was clipped by 8 bases and J by 7 bases, with 18 bases between them. The CDR3 is 15 residues long. The DNA of the CDR3 is TGTGCCAGCTGGGAGTGGGGGCTCGGGAATTCACCCCTCCACTTT. This gives the protein CASWEWGLGNSPLHF.

This clonotype was found a few times. This rearrangement joins TRBV6-2 or TRBV6-3 to TRBJ2-7, with D maybe TRBD2 (6 bases). V was pared by 2 bases and J by 0 bases, with 17 bases between. The length of the CDR3 is 17 residues. CDR1 and CDR2 (germline): MNHEY, SVGEGT. The CDR3 coding sequence is TGTGCCAGCAGTTACCCGAGGCGGGATCTGAGCTCCTACGAGCAGTACTTC. It is translated as CASSYPRRDLSSYEQYF.

The rearrangement links TRBV7-6 to TRBJ2-3; 10 nucleotides agree with TRBD2. V lost 0 bases and J lost 2; bases outside the gene matches: 2. The CDR3 has 16 residues. The germline V gene encodes CDR1 SGHVS and CDR2 FNYEAQ. The CDR3 loop is CASSLASGRATDTQYF. CDR3 coding DNA: TGTGCCAGCAGCTTAGCGAGCGGGAGGGCCACAGATACGCAGTATTTT.

The V gene is TRBV4-1, the J gene TRBJ1-1, with 7 bases that match TRBD1. Germline V CDR1 and CDR2: MGHRA, YSYEKL. This CDR3 region has 14 residues. The V gene end was trimmed by 3 bases and the J gene end by 3 bases; junction bases not matched to a gene: 4. The CDR3 DNA reads TGCGCCAGCAGCCACAACCAGGGGGACACTGAAGCTTTCTTT. This sequence encodes CASSHNQGDTEAFF.

J is TRBJ1-2 and V is TRBV5-1, with 12 bases lining up with TRBD1. The ends lost 6 bases at V and 2 bases at J; junction bases unmatched: 8. The CDR3 extends over 16 amino acids. The germline gives CDR1 SGHRS, CDR2 YFSETQ. CDR3 sequence reads: CASTPGQGARNYGYTF. The DNA of the CDR3 is TGCGCCAGCACGCCGGGACAGGGGGCGAGGAACTATGGCTACACCTTC.

This clonotype was recorded many times. This chain joins TRBV20-1 and TRBJ1-4; D is unresolved. Germline lookup yields CDR1 DFQATT and CDR2 SNEGSKA (reference sequence). V was shortened by 2 bases and J by 4 bases, with 11 bases between the two germline ends. The CDR3 extends over 14 amino acids. CDR3 DNA sequence: TGCAGTGCTAGACAGGCTTTACTTAATGAAAAACTGTTTTTT. This gives the protein CSARQALLNEKLFF.